The clone carrying this TCR beta chain was counted only a few times. This specimen belongs to a study of response to subunit inactivated influenza vaccine. This CDR3 comprises 14 residues. Trimming shortened V by 4 bases and J by 4 bases, and 14 bases separated the two germline ends. Germline values: CDR1 DFQATT, CDR2 SNEGSKA (reference sequence). TCRdb reanalysed the RT-PCR reads using MiXCR and keeps one entry per CDR3 protein. The sample has approximately 490,000 distinct CDR3 sequences, approximately 7.3% seen once. This clonotype was sampled from a man aged 50 to 69 who received an inactivated influenza vaccine. The sequencing here drew on PBMCs from blood, taken about 23 months after vaccination. The V and J genes are TRBV20-1 and TRBJ2-1; possible D gene TRBD2, 7 bases. The chain's CDR3 is CSAKRGGPYNEQFF. CDR3 in DNA: TGCAGTGCTAAAAGGGGGGGCCCGTACAATGAGCAGTTCTTC.